One sample yielded the 2 T cell receptor beta chains listed below, sequenced in a study of molecular identifiers for immune sequencing clone quantification. TCRdb re-called the PCR reads with MiXCR, one entry per CDR3 protein. The data show more than 450,000 distinct CDR3 sequences, 20% to 25% seen once. Sequencing was performed on naive CD8+ T cells from blood, with Jurkat cell RNA spiked in. Indicated subset: FACS-sorted CD8+CD4-CCR7+CD45RA+ naive T cells. Receptors were obtained from a human donor in good health. Some libraries in this study had Jurkat cell RNA spiked in.

This clonotype was found a few times. The chain links TRBV7-6 to TRBJ2-2; a possible D gene is TRBD1 (7 bases). Germline V lookup: CDR1 SGHVS, CDR2 FNYEAQ. V was pared by 7 bases and J by 4 bases, with 16 bases between. This CDR3 has 15 amino acids. The CDR3 DNA reads as TGTGCCAGCACAAGACAGGGAGGTAGCACCGGGGAGCTGTTTTTT. As protein: CASTRQGGSTGELFF. The full variable domain, in which reference TRBV7-6 and TRBJ2-2 provide the parts outside the CDR3, is GAGVSQSPRYKVTKRGQDVALRCDPISGHVSLYWYRQALGQGPEFLTYFNYEAQQDKSGLPNDRFSAERPEGSISTLTIQRTEQRDSAMYRCASTRQGGSTGELFFGEGSRLTVL.

Concerning this clonotype itself: This sequence may be a read error, since a much larger clone differs from it by one base. This chain connects TRBV6-5 to TRBJ2-2; D might be TRBD2 (6 bases). The germline CDR1 and CDR2 sequences are MNHEY and SVGAGI. Trimming shortened V by 4 bases and J by 0 bases, and 15 bases separated the two germline ends. The CDR3 is 17 amino acids. CDR3 amino acids: CASSCETERANTGELFF. For the CDR3, the DNA is TGTGCCAGCAGTTGCGAAACCGAGCGGGCGAACACCGGGGAGCTGTTTTTT.